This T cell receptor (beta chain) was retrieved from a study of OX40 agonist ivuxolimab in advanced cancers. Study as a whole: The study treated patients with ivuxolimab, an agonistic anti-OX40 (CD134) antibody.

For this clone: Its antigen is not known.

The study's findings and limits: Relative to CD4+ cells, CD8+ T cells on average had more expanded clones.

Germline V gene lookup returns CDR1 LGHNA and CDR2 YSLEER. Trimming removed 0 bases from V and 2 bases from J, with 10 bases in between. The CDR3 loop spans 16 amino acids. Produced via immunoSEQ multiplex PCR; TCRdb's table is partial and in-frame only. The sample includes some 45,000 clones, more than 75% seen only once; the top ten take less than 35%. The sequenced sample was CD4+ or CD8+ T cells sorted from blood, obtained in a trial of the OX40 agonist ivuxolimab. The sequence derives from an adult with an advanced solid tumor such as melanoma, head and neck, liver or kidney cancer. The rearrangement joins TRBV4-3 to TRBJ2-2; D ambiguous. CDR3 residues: CASSQDLLDNTGELFF. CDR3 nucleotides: TGCGCCAGCAGCCAAGACTTACTGGACAACACCGGGGAGCTGTTTTTT.